These T cell receptor beta chains were read from a single sample in a study of radiotherapy plus CTLA-4 blockade in lung cancer. Clones were read by immunoSEQ multiplex PCR, and TCRdb kept only the in-frame ones, dropping some. In the table there are roughly 69,000 clones, roughly 76% of which are singletons. Sequencing was performed on peripheral blood, taken from a patient treated with radiotherapy plus ipilimumab. The receptors were sampled from a human donor with non-small cell lung cancer whose response to radiotherapy plus ipilimumab could not be evaluated. Some clones in this sample may be carry-over from other donors' samples. Each CDR3 is given with its conserved first and last residue. The D gene is left open where the match is weak. Part of the rows lack a size; the others show once, few, many or a class for expanded clones.

d_call: TRBD2; v_call: TRBV30; clone_size: once; cdr3_length: 18; j_call: TRBJ2-2; cdr3_aa: CASRLAGGSPLFTGELFF; cdr3_nt: TGTGCCTCCCGACTAGCGGGGGGGTCGCCTCTATTTACCGGGGAGCTGTTTTTT
d_call: -; v_call: TRBV7-8; clone_size: -; cdr3_length: 13; j_call: TRBJ1-2; cdr3_aa: CASSPRDNYGYTF; cdr3_nt: TGTGCCAGCAGCCCGCGGGATAACTATGGCTACACCTTC
d_call: -; v_call: TRBV9; clone_size: once; cdr3_length: 16; j_call: TRBJ1-1; cdr3_aa: CASSPRSGQLNTEAFF; cdr3_nt: TGTGCCAGCAGCCCCCGGTCAGGTCAGCTGAACACTGAAGCTTTCTTT
d_call: -; v_call: TRBV6-1; clone_size: once; cdr3_length: 12; j_call: TRBJ2-7; cdr3_aa: CASSRGESEQYF; cdr3_nt: TGTGCCAGCAGCAGGGGTGAGAGCGAGCAGTACTTC
d_call: -; v_call: TRBV5-6; clone_size: few; cdr3_length: 15; j_call: TRBJ1-3; cdr3_aa: CASSFGILSGNTIYF; cdr3_nt: TGTGCCAGCAGCTTCGGTATTCTCTCTGGAAACACCATATATTTT
d_call: -; v_call: TRBV5-1; clone_size: -; cdr3_length: 17; j_call: TRBJ2-2; cdr3_aa: CASSLAKMAGFTGELFF; cdr3_nt: TGCGCCAGCAGCTTGGCCAAGATGGCAGGGTTTACCGGGGAGCTGTTTTTT
d_call: -; v_call: TRBV5-1; clone_size: -; cdr3_length: 14; j_call: TRBJ2-1; cdr3_aa: CASSRGTSYNEQFF; cdr3_nt: TGCGCCAGCAGCCGGGGGACCTCCTACAATGAGCAGTTCTTC
d_call: -; v_call: TRBV18; clone_size: once; cdr3_length: 15; j_call: TRBJ2-2; cdr3_aa: CASSPPGHYTGELFF; cdr3_nt: TGTGCCAGCTCACCACCGGGACACTACACCGGGGAGCTGTTTTTT
d_call: -; v_call: TRBV5-1; clone_size: -; cdr3_length: 13; j_call: TRBJ1-1; cdr3_aa: CASKRTVNTEAFF; cdr3_nt: TGCGCCAGCAAAAGAACGGTGAACACTGAAGCTTTCTTT
d_call: -; v_call: TRBV7-9; clone_size: -; cdr3_length: 15; j_call: TRBJ2-7; cdr3_aa: CASSLVIVGAYEQYF; cdr3_nt: TGTGCCAGCAGCTTGGTGATCGTAGGGGCCTACGAGCAGTACTTC
d_call: -; v_call: TRBV28; clone_size: -; cdr3_length: 13; j_call: TRBJ1-4; cdr3_aa: CASGGGLNEKLFF; cdr3_nt: TGTGCCAGCGGGGGGGGGCTAAATGAAAAACTGTTTTTT
d_call: -; v_call: TRBV2; clone_size: -; cdr3_length: 14; j_call: TRBJ1-5; cdr3_aa: CASSEGRGRQPQHF; cdr3_nt: TGTGCCAGCAGTGAAGGGCGGGGAAGACAGCCCCAGCATTTT
d_call: -; v_call: TRBV30; clone_size: -; cdr3_length: 14; j_call: TRBJ1-1; cdr3_aa: CAWSVGGLRTEAFF; cdr3_nt: TGTGCCTGGAGTGTGGGAGGACTTCGCACTGAAGCTTTCTTT
d_call: TRBD1; v_call: TRBV6-5; clone_size: few; cdr3_length: 15; j_call: TRBJ1-2; cdr3_aa: CASSWGQGAAYGYTF; cdr3_nt: TGTGCCAGCAGTTGGGGACAGGGTGCGGCATATGGCTACACCTTC